Below are 8 T cell receptor beta chains sequenced from a single sample in a study of blood T cell repertoires in COVID-19. Here immunoSEQ multiplex PCR was the method, and the copy in TCRdb shows in-frame clones only, minus some. The sample lists around 250,000 clones, 70% to 90% occurring once. The specimen sequenced was PBMCs or T cells enriched from blood (not recorded which). These receptors came from a woman in her forties or fifties who had recovered from COVID-19.

The chain employs TRBV7-8 and TRBJ2-5, with 11 bases that match TRBD1. This CDR3 region has 16 residues. Germline loops: CDR1 SGHVS, CDR2 FQNEAQ. The V gene end was trimmed by 4 bases and the J gene end by 4 bases; junction bases not matched to a gene: 8. The CDR3 protein is CASSWVGTGGPETQYF. In DNA, the CDR3 is TGTGCCAGCAGCTGGGTGGGGACAGGGGGTCCAGAGACCCAGTACTTC.

The genes are TRBV3-1 (or the pseudogene TRBV3-2) and TRBJ2-1; tentatively, D is TRBD2 (5 bases). Between the trimmed V and J ends, which lost 3 bases and 6 bases, there was a span of 12 bases. The CDR3 contains 14 residues. Germline loops: CDR1 LGHDT, CDR2 YNNKEL (reference sequence). CDR3 sequence reads: CASSHRNGVNEQFF. Here the CDR3 DNA reads TGTGCCAGCAGCCATCGAAACGGGGTCAATGAGCAGTTCTTC.

With regard to this clone: An end of the junction does not agree with germline; a read error may underlie this. The J gene is TRBJ1-5, the V gene TRBV18; 10 bases agree with TRBD1. CDR3 size: 13 residues. Germline lookup yields CDR1 KGHSH and CDR2 LQKENI. The CDR3 nucleotides are TGTGCCAGCTCACCGTGGGACAGGGGTGGTCAGGATTTT. This sequence encodes CASSPWDRGGQDF.

This chain links TRBV9 with TRBJ2-7, with D possibly being TRBD1 (6 bases). Germline CDR1 SGDLS, CDR2 YYNGEE. Trimming removed 0 bases at V and 3 bases at J, with 13 bases between. The length of the CDR3 is 15 residues. The CDR3 reads CASSVGSTGNYEQYF. The CDR3 DNA sequence: TGTGCCAGCAGCGTAGGTTCTACAGGGAACTACGAGCAGTACTTC. The full variable domain, its missing parts supplied by reference TRBV9 and TRBJ2-7, is DSGVTQTPKHLITATGQRVTLRCSPRSGDLSVYWYQQSLDQGLQFLIQYYNGEERAKGNILERFSAQQFPDLHSELNLSSLELGDSALYFCASSVGSTGNYEQYFGPGTRLTVT.

The J gene is TRBJ1-5, the V gene TRBV28, with 8 bases matching TRBD1. Per the germline V gene, CDR1 is MDHEN and CDR2 is SYDVKM. The CDR3 spans 15 residues. Trimming removed 6 bases from V and 4 bases from J; junction bases left unmatched: 8. The CDR3, as DNA: TGTGCCAGCAGGCGCGACAGGGGACTTAATCAGCCCCAGCATTTT. Encoded protein: CASRRDRGLNQPQHF.

In this sample, this clone turned up a few times. The chain recombines TRBV6-5 with TRBJ2-2; TRBD1 matches at 7 bases. Germline assignment: CDR1 MNHEY and CDR2 SVGAGI. J was trimmed by 0 bases and V by 6 bases; bases with no gene match: 4. The CDR3 spans 15 residues. CDR3 sequence reads: CASSAGTANTGELFF. CDR3 coding DNA: TGTGCCAGCAGCGCCGGGACAGCGAACACCGGGGAGCTGTTTTTT.

V gene TRBV9 combines with J gene TRBJ2-1, with TRBD2 as a possible D gene (6 bases). This CDR3 has 16 residues. Trimming stripped 0 bases from V and 10 bases from J, with 20 bases between. CDR1 and CDR2 (germline): SGDLS, YYNGEE. CDR3: CASSVGGLGPFGEQFF. CDR3 nucleotide sequence: TGTGCCAGCAGCGTAGGGGGACTCGGACCCTTTGGGGAGCAGTTCTTC.

This sequence joins TRBV4-2 and TRBJ1-1; TRBD1 aligns across 10 bases. The CDR3 is 14 residues long. V dropped 0 bases and J dropped 10; count of bases not matched to a gene: 5. Germline CDR1 LGHNA, CDR2 YNFKEQ. The CDR3 nucleotides are TGTGCCAGCAGCCAAGAATTGCGGGACAGGGGAGCTTTCTTT. Amino acids: CASSQELRDRGAFF.